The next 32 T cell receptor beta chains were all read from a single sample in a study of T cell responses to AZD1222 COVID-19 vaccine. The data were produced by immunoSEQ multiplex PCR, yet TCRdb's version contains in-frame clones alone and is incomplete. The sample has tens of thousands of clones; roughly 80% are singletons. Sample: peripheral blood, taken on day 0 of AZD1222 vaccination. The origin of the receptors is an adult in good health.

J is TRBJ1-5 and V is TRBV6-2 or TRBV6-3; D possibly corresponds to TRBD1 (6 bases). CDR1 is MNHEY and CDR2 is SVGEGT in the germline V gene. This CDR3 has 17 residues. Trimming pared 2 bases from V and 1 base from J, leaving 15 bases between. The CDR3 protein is CASSYGGGSLSNQPQHF. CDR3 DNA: TGTGCCAGCAGTTACGGAGGGGGGTCCCTGAGCAATCAGCCCCAGCATTTT.

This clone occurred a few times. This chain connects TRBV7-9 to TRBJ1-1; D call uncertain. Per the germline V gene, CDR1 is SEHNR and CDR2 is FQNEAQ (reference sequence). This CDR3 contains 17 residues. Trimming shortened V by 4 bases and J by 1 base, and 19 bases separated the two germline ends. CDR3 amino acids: CASSSGPLRPPNTEAFF. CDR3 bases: TGTGCCAGCAGCTCGGGCCCCCTACGACCTCCGAACACTGAAGCTTTCTTT.

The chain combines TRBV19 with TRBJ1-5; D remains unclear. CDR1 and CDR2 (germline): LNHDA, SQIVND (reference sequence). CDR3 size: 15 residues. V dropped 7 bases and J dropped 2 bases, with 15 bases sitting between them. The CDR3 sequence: CASTPAGEGNQPQHF. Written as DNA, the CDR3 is TGTGCCAGTACTCCCGCCGGGGAGGGCAATCAGCCCCAGCATTTT.

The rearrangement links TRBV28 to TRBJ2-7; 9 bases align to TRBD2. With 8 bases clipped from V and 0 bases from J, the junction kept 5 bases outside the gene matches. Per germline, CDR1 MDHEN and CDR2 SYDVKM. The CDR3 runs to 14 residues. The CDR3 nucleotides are TGTGCCAGCGTACATAGCGGGAGCTCCTACGAGCAGTACTTC. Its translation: CASVHSGSSYEQYF.

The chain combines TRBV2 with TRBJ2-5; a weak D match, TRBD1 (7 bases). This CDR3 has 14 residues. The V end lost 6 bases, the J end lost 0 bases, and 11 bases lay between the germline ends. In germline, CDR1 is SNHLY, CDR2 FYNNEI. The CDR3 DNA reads TGTGCCAGCAGGGAGGGACAGTACCAAGAGACCCAGTACTTC. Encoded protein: CASREGQYQETQYF. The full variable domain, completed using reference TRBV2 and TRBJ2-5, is EPEVTQTPSHQVTQMGQEVILRCVPISNHLYFYWYRQILGQKVEFLVSFYNNEISEKSEIFDDQFSVERPDGSNFTLKIRSTKLEDSAMYFCASREGQYQETQYFGPGTRLLVL.

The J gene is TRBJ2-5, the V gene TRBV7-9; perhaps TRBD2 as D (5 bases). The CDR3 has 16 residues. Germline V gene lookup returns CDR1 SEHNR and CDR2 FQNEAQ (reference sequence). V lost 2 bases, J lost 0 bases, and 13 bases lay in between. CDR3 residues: CASSLRVGANQETQYF. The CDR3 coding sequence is TGTGCCAGCAGCTTAAGGGTGGGAGCGAACCAAGAGACCCAGTACTTC.

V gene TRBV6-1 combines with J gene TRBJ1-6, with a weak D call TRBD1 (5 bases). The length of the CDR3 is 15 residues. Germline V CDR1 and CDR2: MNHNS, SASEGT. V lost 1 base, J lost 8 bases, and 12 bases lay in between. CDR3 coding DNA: TGTGCCAGCAGTGAAGTTTGGGCAGGGTATTCACCCCTCCACTTT. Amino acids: CASSEVWAGYSPLHF.

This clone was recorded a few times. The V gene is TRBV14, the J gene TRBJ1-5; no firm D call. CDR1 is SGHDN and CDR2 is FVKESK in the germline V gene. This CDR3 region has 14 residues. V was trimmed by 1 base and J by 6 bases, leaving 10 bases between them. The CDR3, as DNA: TGTGCCAGCAGCCAAGGAGGGTTGGGTCAGCCCCAGCATTTT. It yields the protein CASSQGGLGQPQHF.

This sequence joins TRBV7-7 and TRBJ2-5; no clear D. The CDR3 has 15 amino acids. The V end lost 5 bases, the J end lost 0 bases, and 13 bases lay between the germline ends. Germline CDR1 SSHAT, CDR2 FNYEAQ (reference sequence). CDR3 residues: CASSQSLGYQETQYF. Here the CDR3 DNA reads TGTGCCAGCAGCCAATCCCTGGGGTACCAAGAGACCCAGTACTTC.

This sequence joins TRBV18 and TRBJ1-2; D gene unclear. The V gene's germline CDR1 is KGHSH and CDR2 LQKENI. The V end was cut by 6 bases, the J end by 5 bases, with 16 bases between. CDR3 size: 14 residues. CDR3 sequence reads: CASSPDPGGYGYTF. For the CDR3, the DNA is TGTGCCAGCTCCCCGGACCCCGGAGGGTATGGCTACACCTTC.

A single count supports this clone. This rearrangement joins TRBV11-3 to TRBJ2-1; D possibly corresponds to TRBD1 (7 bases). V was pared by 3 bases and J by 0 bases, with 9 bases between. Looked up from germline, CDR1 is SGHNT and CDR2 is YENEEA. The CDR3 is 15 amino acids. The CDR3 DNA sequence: TGTGCCAGCAGCTTCAGGGGGGCCTCCTACAATGAGCAGTTCTTC. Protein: CASSFRGASYNEQFF. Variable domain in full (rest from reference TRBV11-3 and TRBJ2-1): EAGVVQSPRYKIIEKKQPVAFWCNPISGHNTLYWYLQNLGQGPELLIRYENEEAVDDSQLPKDRFSAERLKGVDSTLKIQPAELGDSAVYLCASSFRGASYNEQFFGPGTRLTVL.

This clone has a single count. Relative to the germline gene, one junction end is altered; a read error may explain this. The CDR3 sequence is CATSSSAERFF. DNA for the CDR3: TGTGCCACCAGCAGTAGCGCAGAGCGGTTCTTC. The rearrangement joins TRBV15 to TRBJ2-1; tentatively, D is TRBD2 (5 bases). Per the germline V gene, CDR1 is LNHNV and CDR2 is YYDKDF (reference sequence). CDR3 length: 11 residues.

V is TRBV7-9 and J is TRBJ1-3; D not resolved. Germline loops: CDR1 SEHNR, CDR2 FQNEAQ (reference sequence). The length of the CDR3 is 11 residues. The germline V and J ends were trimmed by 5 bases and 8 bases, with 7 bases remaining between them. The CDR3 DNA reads TGTGCCAGCAGCCAATGGGACACCATATATTTT. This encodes CASSQWDTIYF.

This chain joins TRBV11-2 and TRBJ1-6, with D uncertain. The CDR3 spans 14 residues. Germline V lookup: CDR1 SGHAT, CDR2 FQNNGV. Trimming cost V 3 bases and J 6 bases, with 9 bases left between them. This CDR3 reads CASSLGQINSPLHF. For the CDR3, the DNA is TGTGCCAGCAGCTTGGGCCAGATTAATTCACCCCTCCACTTT.

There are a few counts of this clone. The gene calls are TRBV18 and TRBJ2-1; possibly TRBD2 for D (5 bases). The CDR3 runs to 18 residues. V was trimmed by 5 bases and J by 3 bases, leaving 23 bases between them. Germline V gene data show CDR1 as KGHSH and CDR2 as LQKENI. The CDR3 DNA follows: TGTGCCAGCTCATCAGACCTAGTATCGGTGAGCGGCTACAATGAGCAGTTCTTC. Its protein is CASSSDLVSVSGYNEQFF.

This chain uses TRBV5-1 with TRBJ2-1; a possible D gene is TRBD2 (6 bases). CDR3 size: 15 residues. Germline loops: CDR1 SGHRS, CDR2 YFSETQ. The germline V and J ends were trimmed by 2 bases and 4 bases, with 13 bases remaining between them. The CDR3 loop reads CASSFELASYNEQFF. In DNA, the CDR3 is TGCGCCAGCAGCTTTGAGCTAGCGAGTTACAATGAGCAGTTCTTC.

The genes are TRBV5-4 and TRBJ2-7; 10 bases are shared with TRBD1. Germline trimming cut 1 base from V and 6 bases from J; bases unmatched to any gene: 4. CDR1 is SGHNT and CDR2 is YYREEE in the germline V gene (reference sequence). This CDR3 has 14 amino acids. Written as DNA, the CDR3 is TGTGCCAGCAGCTTGTGGGACAGGGGAGGCGAGCAGTACTTC. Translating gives CASSLWDRGGEQYF.

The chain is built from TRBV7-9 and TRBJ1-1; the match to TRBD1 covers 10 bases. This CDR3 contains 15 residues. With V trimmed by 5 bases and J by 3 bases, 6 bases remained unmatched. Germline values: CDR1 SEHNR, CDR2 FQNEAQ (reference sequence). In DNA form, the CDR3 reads TGTGCCAGCAGCCCACTCGGGACAGGGGACACTGAAGCTTTCTTT. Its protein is CASSPLGTGDTEAFF.

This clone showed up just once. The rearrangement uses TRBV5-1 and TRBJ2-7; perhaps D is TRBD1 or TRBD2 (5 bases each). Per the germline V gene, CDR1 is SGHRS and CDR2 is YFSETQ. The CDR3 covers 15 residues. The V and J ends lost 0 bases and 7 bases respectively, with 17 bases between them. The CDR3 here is CASSLDRPSWGEQYF. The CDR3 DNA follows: TGCGCCAGCAGCTTGGACAGGCCCTCCTGGGGGGAGCAGTACTTC.

DNA of the CDR3: TGTGCCACCAGCAGAGGACTAGACTCAGATACGCAGTATTTT. It codes for CATSRGLDSDTQYF. V usage is TRBV15 and J usage is TRBJ2-3; tentatively, D is TRBD2 (6 bases). V dropped 1 base and J dropped 4 bases, with 9 bases sitting between them. Germline loops: CDR1 LNHNV, CDR2 YYDKDF (reference sequence). The CDR3 covers 14 residues.

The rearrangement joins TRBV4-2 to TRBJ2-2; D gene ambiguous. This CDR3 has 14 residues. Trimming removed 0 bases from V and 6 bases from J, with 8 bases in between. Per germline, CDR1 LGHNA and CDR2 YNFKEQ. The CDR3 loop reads CASSQDLLPGELFF. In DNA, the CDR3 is TGTGCCAGCAGCCAAGATTTGCTACCCGGGGAGCTGTTTTTT.

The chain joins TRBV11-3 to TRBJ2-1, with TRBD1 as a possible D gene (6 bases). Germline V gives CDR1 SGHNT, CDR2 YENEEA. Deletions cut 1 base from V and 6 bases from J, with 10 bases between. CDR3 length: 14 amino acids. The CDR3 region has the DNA TGTGCCAGCAGCTTAGGAAGGGGGACCAATGAGCAGTTCTTC. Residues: CASSLGRGTNEQFF.

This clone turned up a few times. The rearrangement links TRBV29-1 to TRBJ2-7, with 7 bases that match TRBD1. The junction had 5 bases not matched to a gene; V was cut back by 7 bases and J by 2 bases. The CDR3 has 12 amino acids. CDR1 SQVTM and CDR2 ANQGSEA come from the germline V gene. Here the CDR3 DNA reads TGCAGCGCGCTTGGGACAGCCTACGAGCAGTACGTC. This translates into CSALGTAYEQYV.

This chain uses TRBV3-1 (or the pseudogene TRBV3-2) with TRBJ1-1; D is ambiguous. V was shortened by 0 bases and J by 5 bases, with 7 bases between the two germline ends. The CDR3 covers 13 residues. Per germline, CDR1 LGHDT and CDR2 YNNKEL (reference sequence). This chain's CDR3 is CASSQDRGTEAFF. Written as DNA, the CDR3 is TGTGCCAGCAGCCAAGATCGAGGGACTGAAGCTTTCTTT.

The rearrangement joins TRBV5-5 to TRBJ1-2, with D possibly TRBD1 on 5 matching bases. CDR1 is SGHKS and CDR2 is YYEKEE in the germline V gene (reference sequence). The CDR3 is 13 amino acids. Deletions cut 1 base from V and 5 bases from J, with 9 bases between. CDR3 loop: CASSLFREYGYTF. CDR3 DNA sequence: TGTGCCAGCAGCTTGTTCAGGGAATATGGCTACACCTTC.

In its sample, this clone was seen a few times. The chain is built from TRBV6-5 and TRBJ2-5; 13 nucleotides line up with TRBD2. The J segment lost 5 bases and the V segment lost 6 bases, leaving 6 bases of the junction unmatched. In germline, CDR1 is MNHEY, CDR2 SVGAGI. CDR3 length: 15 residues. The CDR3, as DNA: TGTGCCAGCAGGCCACTAGCGGGGGGGCCGGAGACCCAGTACTTC. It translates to CASRPLAGGPETQYF.

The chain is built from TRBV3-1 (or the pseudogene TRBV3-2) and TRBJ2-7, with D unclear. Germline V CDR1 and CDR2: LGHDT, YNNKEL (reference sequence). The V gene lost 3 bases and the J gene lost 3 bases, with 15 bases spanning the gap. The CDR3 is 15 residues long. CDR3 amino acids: CASSQRRAPSYEQYF. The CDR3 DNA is TGTGCCAGCAGCCAGAGACGGGCGCCAAGCTACGAGCAGTACTTC.

The CDR3 nucleotides are TGCGCCAGCAGCCAAGACGCCGGGACAGGGGATGGCTACACCTTC. This sequence encodes CASSQDAGTGDGYTF. The chain links TRBV4-1 to TRBJ1-2; TRBD1 aligns across 10 bases. Germline V gene lookup returns CDR1 MGHRA and CDR2 YSYEKL. The CDR3 is 15 amino acids. With V trimmed by 0 bases and J by 6 bases, 4 bases remained unmatched.

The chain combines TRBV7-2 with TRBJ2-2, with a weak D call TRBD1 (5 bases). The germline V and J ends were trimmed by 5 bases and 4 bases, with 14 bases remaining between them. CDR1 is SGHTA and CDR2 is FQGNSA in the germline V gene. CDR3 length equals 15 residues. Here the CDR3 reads CASSGRGSFTGELFF. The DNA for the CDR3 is TGTGCCAGCAGCGGTAGGGGTTCCTTCACCGGGGAGCTGTTTTTT.

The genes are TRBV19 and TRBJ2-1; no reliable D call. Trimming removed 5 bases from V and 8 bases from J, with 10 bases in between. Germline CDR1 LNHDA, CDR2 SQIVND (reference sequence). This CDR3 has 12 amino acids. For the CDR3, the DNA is TGTGCCAGTAGTCCTCCTCTACATGAGCAGTTCTTC. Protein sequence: CASSPPLHEQFF. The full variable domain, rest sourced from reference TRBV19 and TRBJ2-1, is DGGITQSPKYLFRKEGQNVTLSCEQNLNHDAMYWYRQDPGQGLRLIYYSQIVNDFQKGDIAEGYSVSREKKESFPLTVTSAQKNPTAFYLCASSPPLHEQFFGPGTRLTVL.

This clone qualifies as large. This CDR3 is CASSLDGLGEQYF. In DNA, the CDR3 is TGTGCCAGCAGCTTAGATGGGCTGGGCGAGCAGTACTTC. The rearrangement joins TRBV7-3 to TRBJ2-7; D call uncertain. The CDR3 totals 13 residues. V lost 2 bases and J 6 bases, leaving 11 bases between the germline ends. CDR1 and CDR2 (germline): SGHTA, FQGTGA.

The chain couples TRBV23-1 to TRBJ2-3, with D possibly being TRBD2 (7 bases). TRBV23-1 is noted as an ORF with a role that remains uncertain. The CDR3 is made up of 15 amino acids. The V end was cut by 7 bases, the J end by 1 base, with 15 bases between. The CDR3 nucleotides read TGCGCCAGCATCATCAGGGGAGGGGGCACAGATACGCAGTATTTT. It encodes CASIIRGGGTDTQYF.